The sequence of this TCR beta chain was determined in a study of cytomegalovirus exposure and HLA in healthy donors (dated by TCRdb to about 2017). Concerning the study at large: According to a later analysis, one platform produced both the roughly 130 validation repertoires and the 620 or so repertoires of the first cohort. Along with the approximately 700-subject first cohort, a separate validation cohort of 120 different subjects was used. To predict cytomegalovirus infection status, the study brought together high-throughput TCR immunosequencing, statistical association of individual TCRs with disease status, and machine learning. The study aimed to test whether cataloging public T cell receptors could reveal signatures of past pathogen exposure. Results the study describes overall, beyond this receptor: Most TCR sequences were seen in very few donors, while some public TCRs were found in many individuals. In vitro tests confirmed that a few of the cytomegalovirus-associated TCR beta chains recognize cytomegalovirus antigens. The validation cohort had no HLA typing available for a later analysis, so co-occurrence within that cohort was assessed over all 130 or so repertoires. The study listed 164 TCR beta chains as associated with cytomegalovirus. The classifier was reported to diagnose cytomegalovirus status with high specificity and sensitivity in both the original cohort and the validation cohort. Of the cluster scores, approximately 95% were above 0 in a later analysis, which found that TCRs clustered in the first cohort also tended to co-occur in the 120 validation repertoires. It was suggested by the authors that the approach could potentially be generalized to other disease states and immunological phenotypes.

The CDR3 runs 14 residues from the cysteine to the phenylalanine. The kept DNA is CDR3 alone, 42 bases in frame from the first base. V is reduced by 1 base and J by 5 bases, leaving a spacing of 11 bases between them. CDR1 and CDR2 (SGHAT, FQNNGV) derive from the germline V gene. Concerning this clone: Its target antigen remains unknown. It has no much larger one-base neighbor in the sample; base qualities were not kept.

The library was generated by the immunoSEQ multiplex PCR assay. For the original study's pipeline: A statistical classification framework was built for diagnosing cytomegalovirus status from the catalog of TCR beta chain sequences. TCRdb mirrors the immuneACCESS table, restricted to in-frame sequences. Some clones are absent from its copies; in checked studies, under half trace to an unresolved V gene, and the reason for the others is unknown. The V and J calls and clone size come from that table; D and trimming were worked out from the DNA. This sample gives over 60,000 clones in total; 95% of them show up just once. The top ten constitute less than 3.5% of the sample. The donors were included in the validation cohort of some 110 subjects, a group kept apart from the roughly 730-subject first cohort.

Material for sequencing was PBMCs. The chain links TRBV11-2 with TRBJ1-1, with TRBD1 as a weak D call on 5 bases. The sequence derives from a man younger than 30 in good health and CMV-seronegative. The CDR3 protein is CASSLAEGKTEAFF. The bases read TGTGCCAGCAGCTTAGCGGAGGGGAAAACTGAAGCTTTCTTT. Outside the CDR3, residues come from the reference TRBV11-2 and TRBJ1-1 proteins, so the full variable domain is: EAGVAQSPRYKIIEKRQSVAFWCNPISGHATLYWYQQILGQGPKLLIQFQNNGVVDDSQLPKDRFSAERLKGVDSTLKIQPAKLEDSAVYLCASSLAEGKTEAFFGQGTRLTVV.